The 5 T cell receptor beta chains below all came from one sample that was sequenced in a study of cytomegalovirus exposure and HLA in healthy donors. The primer mix had 60 Vbeta and 13 Jbeta primers. Only in-frame clones appear in the TCRdb table, and some are missing; sequencing was by immunoSEQ multiplex PCR. Altogether 210,000 or so clones are present, 65% to 90% being singletons, with the ten largest covering 1.2% to 1.5%. Input material: PBMCs. The receptors here all came from a girl aged 10 to 17 in good health and CMV-seronegative.

This chain uses TRBV7-3 with TRBJ2-3; TRBD2 aligns across 10 bases. Trimming cost V 5 bases and J 0 bases; bases outside gene matches: 14. Germline CDR1 SGHTA, CDR2 FQGTGA. The CDR3 length is 19 residues. CDR3 region: CASSPMGAGGPFSTDTQYF. The DNA of the CDR3 is TGTGCCAGCAGCCCAATGGGAGCGGGGGGGCCTTTTAGCACAGATACGCAGTATTTT.

This chain connects TRBV5-4 to TRBJ2-7; 10 positions match TRBD1. Germline CDR1 reads SGHNT; CDR2 reads YYREEE (reference sequence). After removal of 3 bases from V and 9 bases from J, the junction contained 18 bases not matched to a gene. This CDR3 spans 17 amino acids. The CDR3 protein is CASSSRTPPGTGAAQYF. In DNA form, the CDR3 reads TGTGCCAGCAGCTCCCGAACTCCCCCCGGGACAGGGGCCGCGCAGTACTTC.

The rearrangement links TRBV27 to TRBJ2-7; D remains unclear. In germline, CDR1 is MNHEY, CDR2 SMNVEV (reference sequence). The CDR3 loop spans 13 amino acids. Trimming stripped 0 bases from V and 1 base from J, with 4 bases between. The CDR3 DNA sequence: TGTGCCAGCAGTTTATCCCTTTCCTACGAGCAGTACTTC. Translation: CASSLSLSYEQYF.

This clone has more than one count but fewer than ten. The chain has TRBV10-3 and TRBJ1-1; D call uncertain. The CDR3 consists of 14 residues. CDR1 is ENHRY and CDR2 is SYGVKD in the germline V gene. V dropped 0 bases and J dropped 4 bases, with 9 bases sitting between them. CDR3 sequence: CAISESLEITEAFF. The CDR3 region has the DNA TGTGCCATCAGTGAGTCGCTGGAGATCACTGAAGCTTTCTTT.

This clone was seen just once. The rearrangement joins TRBV5-1 to TRBJ2-5; D is possibly TRBD1 (6 bases). The germline V and J ends were trimmed by 0 bases and 3 bases, with 6 bases remaining between them. This CDR3 has 13 residues. Germline CDR1 is SGHRS and CDR2 is YFSETQ. The CDR3 sequence is CASSLDREETQYF. The CDR3 nucleotides read TGCGCCAGCAGCTTGGACAGGGAAGAGACCCAGTACTTC.